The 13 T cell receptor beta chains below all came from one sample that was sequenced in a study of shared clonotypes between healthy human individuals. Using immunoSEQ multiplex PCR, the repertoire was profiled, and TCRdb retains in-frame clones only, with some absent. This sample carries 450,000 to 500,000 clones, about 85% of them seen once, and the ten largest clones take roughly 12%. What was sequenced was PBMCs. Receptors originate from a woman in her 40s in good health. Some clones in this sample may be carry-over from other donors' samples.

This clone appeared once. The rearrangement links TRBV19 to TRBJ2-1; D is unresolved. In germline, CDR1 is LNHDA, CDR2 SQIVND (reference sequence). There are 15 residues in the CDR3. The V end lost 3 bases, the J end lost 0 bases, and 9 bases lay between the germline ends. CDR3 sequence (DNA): TGTGCCAGTAGTATCCACAGCAACTCCTACAATGAGCAGTTCTTC. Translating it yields CASSIHSNSYNEQFF.

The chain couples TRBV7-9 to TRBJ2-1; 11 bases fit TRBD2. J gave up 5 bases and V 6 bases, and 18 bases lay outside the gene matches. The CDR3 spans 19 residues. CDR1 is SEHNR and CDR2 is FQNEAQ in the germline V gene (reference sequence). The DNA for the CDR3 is TGTGCCAGCAGTTCGCGAACGGGAGGTAGCGGGAGGGGCCACAATGAGCAGTTCTTC. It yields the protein CASSSRTGGSGRGHNEQFF.

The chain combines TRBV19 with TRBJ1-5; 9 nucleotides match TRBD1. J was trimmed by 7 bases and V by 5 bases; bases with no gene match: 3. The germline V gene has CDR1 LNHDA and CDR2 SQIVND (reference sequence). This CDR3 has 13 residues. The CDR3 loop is CASSPDRGQPQHF. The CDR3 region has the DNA TGTGCCAGTAGTCCGGACAGGGGACAGCCCCAGCATTTT.

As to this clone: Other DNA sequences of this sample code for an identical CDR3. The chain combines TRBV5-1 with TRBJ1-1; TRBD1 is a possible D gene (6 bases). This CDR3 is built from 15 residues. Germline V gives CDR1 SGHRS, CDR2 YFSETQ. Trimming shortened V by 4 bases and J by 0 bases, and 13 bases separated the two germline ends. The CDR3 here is CASSPSGGLNTEAFF. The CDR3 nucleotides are TGCGCCAGCAGCCCCAGCGGGGGGCTGAACACTGAAGCTTTCTTT.

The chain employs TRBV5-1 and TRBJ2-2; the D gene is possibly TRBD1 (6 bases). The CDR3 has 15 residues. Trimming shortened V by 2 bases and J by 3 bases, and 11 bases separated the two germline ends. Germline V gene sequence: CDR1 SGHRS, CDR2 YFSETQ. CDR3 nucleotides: TGCGCCAGCAGCTTCCAGGGGCGAGACACCGGGGAGCTGTTTTTT. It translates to CASSFQGRDTGELFF. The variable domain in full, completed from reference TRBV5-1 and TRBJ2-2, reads KAGVTQTPRYLIKTRGQQVTLSCSPISGHRSVSWYQQTPGQGLQFLFEYFSETQRNKGNFPGRFSGRQFSNSRSEMNVSTLELGDSALYLCASSFQGRDTGELFFGEGSRLTVL.

The CDR3 protein is CATSGEGEPNQPQHF. CDR3 sequence (DNA): TGTGCCACCTCGGGAGAGGGAGAACCTAATCAGCCCCAGCATTTT. The rearrangement links TRBV6-1 to TRBJ1-5; no firm D call. V was pared by 10 bases and J by 4 bases, with 20 bases between. CDR1 MNHNS and CDR2 SASEGT come from the germline V gene. The CDR3 contains 15 residues.

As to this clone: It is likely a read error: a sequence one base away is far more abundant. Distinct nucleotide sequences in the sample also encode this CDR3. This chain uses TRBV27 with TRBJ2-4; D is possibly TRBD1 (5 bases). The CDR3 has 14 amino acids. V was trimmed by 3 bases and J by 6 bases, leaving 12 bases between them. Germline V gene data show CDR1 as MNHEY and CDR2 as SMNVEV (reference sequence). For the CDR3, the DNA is TGTGCCAGCAGTTTGGGGCTTCAGGGAAACATTCAGTACTTC. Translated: CASSLGLQGNIQYF.

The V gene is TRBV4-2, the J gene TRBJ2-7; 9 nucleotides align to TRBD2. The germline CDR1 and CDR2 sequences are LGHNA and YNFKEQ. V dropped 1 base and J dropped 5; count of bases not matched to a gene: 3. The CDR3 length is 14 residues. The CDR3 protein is CASSQGLAENEQYF. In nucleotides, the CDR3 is TGTGCCAGCAGCCAAGGACTAGCGGAGAACGAGCAGTACTTC.

DNA for the CDR3: TGTGCCAGCGAACAGGGGGCGAACTATGGCTACACCTTC. Protein sequence: CASEQGANYGYTF. V is TRBV2 and J is TRBJ1-2, with 9 bases matching TRBD1. Germline V gene sequence: CDR1 SNHLY, CDR2 FYNNEI. Unmatched junction bases numbered 3, after V lost 8 bases and J lost 2 bases. The length of the CDR3 is 13 residues.

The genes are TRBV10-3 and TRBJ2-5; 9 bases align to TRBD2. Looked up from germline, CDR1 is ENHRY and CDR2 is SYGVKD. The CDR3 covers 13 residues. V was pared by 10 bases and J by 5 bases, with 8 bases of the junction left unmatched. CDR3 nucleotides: TGTGCCACCGGTAGCGGGAGCGGGGAGACCCAGTACTTC. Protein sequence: CATGSGSGETQYF.

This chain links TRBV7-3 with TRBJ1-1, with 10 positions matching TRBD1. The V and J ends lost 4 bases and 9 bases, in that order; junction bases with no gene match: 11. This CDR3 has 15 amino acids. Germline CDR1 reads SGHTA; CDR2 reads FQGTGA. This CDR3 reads CASSSLRGTGEKAFF. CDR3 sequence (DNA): TGTGCCAGCAGCTCCCTCAGAGGGACAGGGGAAAAAGCTTTCTTT.

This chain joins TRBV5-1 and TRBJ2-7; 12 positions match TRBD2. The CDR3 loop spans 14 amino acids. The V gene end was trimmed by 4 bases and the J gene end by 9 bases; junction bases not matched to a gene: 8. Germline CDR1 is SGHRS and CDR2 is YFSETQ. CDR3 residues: CASSIPTSGSGQYF. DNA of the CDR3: TGCGCCAGCAGCATACCGACTAGCGGGAGTGGGCAGTACTTC.

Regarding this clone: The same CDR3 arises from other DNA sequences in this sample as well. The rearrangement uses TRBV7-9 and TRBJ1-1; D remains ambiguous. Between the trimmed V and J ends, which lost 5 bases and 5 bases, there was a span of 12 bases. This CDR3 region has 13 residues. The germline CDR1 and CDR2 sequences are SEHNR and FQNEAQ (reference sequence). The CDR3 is CASSPEVGTEAFF. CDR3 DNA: TGTGCCAGCAGCCCTGAGGTAGGGACTGAAGCTTTCTTT.